This T cell receptor (beta chain) was identified during a study of shared clonotypes between healthy human individuals. Comments on this clone: Its antigen remains unidentified.

The V segment lost 6 bases and the J segment 10 bases; nucleotides outside the gene matches: 12. The CDR3 runs to 15 residues. In germline, CDR1 is MNHEY, CDR2 SVGAGI. Study-level points and caveats: Non-shared clonotypes showed lower generation probabilities than clonotypes common to all four donors.

In the sorted-subset replicate PCRs, 200 ng DNA, some 30,000 T cell genomes, was used. The protocol was immunoSEQ multiplex PCR, while the TCRdb copy is restricted to in-frame clones and leaves out a portion. Of millions of clones listed, approximately 94% are singletons. The donor cohort consisted entirely of Caucasian adults residing in Nashville, Tennessee. The study separated CD4+ cells into CD45RA+ naive and CD45RA-negative memory subsets. The genes are TRBV6-5 and TRBJ1-6, with 7 bases fitting TRBD1. Sequencing input: naive CD4+ T cells sorted from blood. Subset noted: CD45RA+ positively selected. The sequence was collected from a man younger than 35 in good health. CDR3 region: CASSRPRQGGSPLHF. CDR3 in DNA: TGTGCCAGCAGCCGCCCTAGACAGGGTGGATCACCCCTCCACTTT.